This entry is about one T cell receptor (beta chain). The data derive from a study of blood T cell repertoires in COVID-19. Study context: Nucleic acid was either cDNA or gDNA, and it came from T cells, B-cell-depleted T cells, or PBMCs.

Germline V gives CDR1 MRHNA, CDR2 SNTAGT. The CDR3 sequence is 17 residues long. V was clipped by 0 bases and J by 3 bases; unmatched bases: 8. Cohort assignment relied on participant-reported clinical history. Resolution of symptoms, clearance, or two negative PCRs was present in recovered Cohort 3 donors. Using immunoSEQ multiplex PCR, the repertoire was profiled, and TCRdb retains in-frame clones only, with some absent. The table has roughly 250,000 clones, around 90% seen once. The source material was PBMCs or T cells enriched from blood (not recorded which). This clonotype was sampled from a woman between 50 and 59 years old who had recovered from COVID-19. The chain has TRBV6-4 and TRBJ2-7, with TRBD1 matching 10 bases. The CDR3 nucleotides read TGTGCCAGCAGTGACTCGCCTTGCGGGACAGGGGTCTACGAGCAGTACTTC. This translates into CASSDSPCGTGVYEQYF.